This T cell receptor beta chain was documented in a study of patients and donors after allogeneic stem cell transplantation. This clonotype was picked up many times. The germline V gene has CDR1 LNHNV and CDR2 YYDKDF (reference sequence). The CDR3 extends over 16 amino acids. Trimming shortened V by 0 bases and J by 4 bases, and 12 bases separated the two germline ends. TCRdb itself ran the RT-PCR reads through MiXCR, one entry per CDR3 protein. In the table there are about 7,600 distinct CDR3 sequences, 11% of which are singletons. The sequenced sample consisted of blood, either unsorted or a sorted T cell fraction (not recorded which). The clonotype comes from a human donor who was either an allogeneic HSCT recipient or a stem cell or donor lymphocyte infusion donor (not recorded which). It is not recorded whose cells these are; they may come from a transplant donor. V is TRBV15 and J is TRBJ2-2, with TRBD2 as a possible D gene (7 bases). For the CDR3, the DNA is TGTGCCACCAGCAGAGATGGGGGGGCCGGCACCGGGGAGCTGTTTTTT. Translating it yields CATSRDGGAGTGELFF.